This TCR beta chain was sequenced during a study of OX40 agonist ivuxolimab in advanced cancers. In terms of the full investigation: Ivuxolimab was a fully human IgG2 agonistic monoclonal antibody targeting the costimulatory receptor OX40 (CD134). In the dose-escalation cohort, approximately 80% of patients were male, and the mean age was roughly 56 years with a range of roughly 20 to 79. The paper describes the monotherapy dose-escalation part (N = 52 patients) of the phase I trial of ivuxolimab. Intravenous ivuxolimab was administered to patients every 2 weeks at six dose levels: 0.01, 0.1, 0.3, 1.5, 3 and 10 mg/kg. Partial responses occurred in three dose-escalation patients, of whom one had hepatocellular carcinoma and two had cutaneous melanoma. Among the roughly 52 dose-escalation patients, 19 had hepatocellular carcinoma, approximately 15 melanoma, 9 renal cell carcinoma and 9 head and neck cancer. Peripheral TCRbeta sequencing was intended to test whether TCR sequence diversity was altered and clonal T-cell expansion was caused by ivuxolimab. Patients were allowed to have had prior anti-PD-1, anti-PD-L1 or anti-CTLA-4 therapy, and more than 35% of the dose-escalation patients had been treated with checkpoint inhibitors.

The study at large found these results: Clonal expansion of both CD4+ and CD8+ blood T cells was observed from baseline to week 6 at doses 0.1 to 3.0 mg/kg. Which antigens the clonally expanded peripheral T cells were specific for was not determined. After ivuxolimab, CD8+ T cells had more expanded clones than CD4+ T cells on average. Low levels of normalized T-cell clonal expansion were also seen in some patients who did not respond. In partial responders in the 0.1-3.0 mg/kg groups, normalized peripheral clonal expansion was found to be among the lowest, especially among CD8+ T cells.

Genomic DNA was extracted from sorted cells for sequencing of the TCRbeta CDR3 region. The immunoSEQ Assay was used for sequencing of TCRbeta CDR3 regions. TCRdb mirrors the immuneACCESS table, restricted to in-frame sequences. Some clones are absent from its copies; in checked studies, under half trace to an unresolved V gene, and the reason for the others is unknown. The sample records 78,000 or so clones, 92% of which are singletons. The ten most abundant clones make up 0.44% of the sample. The trial excluded patients who had a history of autoimmune disease or who were on systemic immunosuppression. Peripheral blood for TCR sequencing was collected from all dose cohorts at baseline, on cycle 4 day 1, and on cycle 7 day 1. Samples came from an open-label, multicenter, first-in-human phase I dose-escalation trial of ivuxolimab. Adults with locally advanced or metastatic melanoma, renal cell, hepatocellular, or head and neck squamous cell carcinoma were enrolled in the trial. Before TCR sequencing, CD4+ T cells and CD8+ T cells were sorted from peripheral blood as separate populations.

For this chain, trimming is 7 bases at the V end and 7 bases at the J end, and the number of junction bases without a gene match is 11. The CDR3 contains 16 residues, cysteine and phenylalanine counted. Kept here is only the CDR3 DNA, which spans 48 bases and is read in frame from base 1. The germline V gene (reference sequence) sets CDR1 to MNHNY and CDR2 to SVGAGI. About this clone: Its antigen has not been determined. There are no base qualities to consult, and no much larger clone falls within one base.

The V gene is TRBV6-6 and the J gene is TRBJ2-1; TRBD2 matches 12 bases in the middle. This receptor was obtained from an adult with an advanced solid tumor such as melanoma, head and neck, liver or kidney cancer. This specimen was CD4+ or CD8+ T cells sorted from blood, taken in a trial of the OX40 agonist ivuxolimab. The nucleotide sequence is given as TGTGCCAGCACCAAAAGGGCTAGCGGGAGGGCAAATGAGCAGTTCTTC. Translated, it gives CASTKRASGRANEQFF.